This TCR beta chain derives from a study of graft-versus-host responses after intestinal transplantation. The method was immunoSEQ multiplex PCR; TCRdb's version includes in-frame clones alone and lacks a portion of them. The sample has around 130,000 clones, 85% to 95% seen once. The CDR3 is 16 amino acids. Trimming stripped 0 bases from V and 6 bases from J, with 13 bases between. Germline CDR1 is SGHTS and CDR2 is YDEGEE. Remarks on this clone: Its antigen is currently unknown.

This chain uses TRBV5-8 with TRBJ1-6; D gene ambiguous. The clonotype comes from a human donor who received an intestinal transplant. The sequenced sample was unstimulated CD4+ T cells sorted from spleen or lymph node cells, obtained before intestinal transplant. CDR3 nucleotides: TGTGCCAGCAGCTTGGGCAGGACGGTATTTAATTCACCCCTCCACTTT. Translated: CASSLGRTVFNSPLHF.